The text below deals with one T cell receptor beta chain. Its specificity is unknown. Profiling relied on immunoSEQ multiplex PCR, and the TCRdb table lists in-frame clones only, not all of them. In the table there are some 80,000 clones, 78% of which are singletons. These data come from a study of radiotherapy plus CTLA-4 blockade in lung cancer. Looking at the study overall: Objective responses emerged in roughly 20% of patients, and 31% attained disease control.

Points from the study as a whole: The best prediction of response reportedly came from early blood T cell clone dynamics, with interferon-beta. Subsequent to radiotherapy plus ipilimumab, tumor-derived TCR clones underwent expansion in blood.

Focal radiation plus CTLA-4 blockade with ipilimumab was administered to patients who had chemo-refractory metastatic non-small-cell lung cancer. The origin of this receptor is a human donor with non-small cell lung cancer whose response to radiotherapy plus ipilimumab could not be evaluated. Some clones in this sample may be carry-over from other donors' samples. This specimen was peripheral blood, taken from a patient treated with radiotherapy plus ipilimumab.

The CDR3 DNA sequence: TGTGCCAGCAGCTTAGACGTAGGGGGCGCGGGCACTGAAGCTTTCTTT. Residues: CASSLDVGGAGTEAFF. The genes are TRBV7-6 and TRBJ1-1, with 7 bases fitting TRBD1. The CDR3 totals 16 residues. Germline CDR1 and CDR2: SGHVS and FNYEAQ. V trimming: 1 base; J trimming: 4 bases; junction bases outside the gene matches: 9.